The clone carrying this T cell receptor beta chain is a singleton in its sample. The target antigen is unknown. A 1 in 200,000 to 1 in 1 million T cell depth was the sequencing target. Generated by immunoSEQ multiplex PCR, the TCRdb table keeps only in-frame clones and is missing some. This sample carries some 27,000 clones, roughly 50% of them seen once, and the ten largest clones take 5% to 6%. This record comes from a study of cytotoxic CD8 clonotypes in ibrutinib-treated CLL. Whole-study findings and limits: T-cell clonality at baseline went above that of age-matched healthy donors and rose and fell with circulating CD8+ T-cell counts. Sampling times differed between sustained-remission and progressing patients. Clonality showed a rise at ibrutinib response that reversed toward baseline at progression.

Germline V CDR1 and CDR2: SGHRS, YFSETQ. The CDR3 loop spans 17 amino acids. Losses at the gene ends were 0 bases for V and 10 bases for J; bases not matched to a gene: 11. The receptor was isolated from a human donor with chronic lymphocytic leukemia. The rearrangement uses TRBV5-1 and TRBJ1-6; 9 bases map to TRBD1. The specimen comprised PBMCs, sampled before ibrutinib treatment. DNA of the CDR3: TGCGCCAGCAGCTTGGTTAAAGGGACAGGGAAGGGCTCACCCCTCCACTTT. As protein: CASSLVKGTGKGSPLHF.